The 18 T cell receptor beta chains below were found in one sample sequenced in a study of blood T cells in healthy people across ages. The use of a sample-barcoded 5' primer and a J-beta primer mix characterized a second PCR of roughly 6 to 12 cycles. Each CDR3 protein is one row after TCRdb ran MiXCR on the 5' RACE reads. In the table there are approximately 850,000 distinct CDR3 sequences, under 45% of which are singletons. The sequencing input was blood. Receptors were obtained from a man in his 60s in good health.

This clonotype showed up just a few times. CDR3 in DNA: TGTGCCAGCAATCAGGGGAATCAGCCCCAGCATTTT. Its translation: CASNQGNQPQHF. This chain links TRBV28 with TRBJ1-5; tentatively, D is TRBD1 (6 bases). The CDR3 consists of 12 residues. Germline loops: CDR1 MDHEN, CDR2 SYDVKM. The V gene lost 7 bases and the J gene lost 4 bases, with 8 bases spanning the gap.

On this clonotype itself: A much larger clone sits a single nucleotide away, making a read error possible. The rearrangement uses TRBV7-9 and TRBJ2-5, with 8 bases fitting TRBD1. With V trimmed by 5 bases and J by 1 base, 12 bases remained unmatched. Germline CDR1 is SEHNR and CDR2 is FQNEAQ (reference sequence). This CDR3 spans 17 amino acids. The CDR3 region is CASSRSRTGSIQETQYF. The CDR3 region has the DNA TGTGCCAGCAGCCGAAGCAGGACAGGGTCTATCCAAGAGACCCAGTACTTC.

This rearrangement joins TRBV29-1 to TRBJ2-3; 14 positions agree with TRBD2. CDR3 length: 15 residues. Germline V gives CDR1 SQVTM, CDR2 ANQGSEA. Germline trimming cut 2 bases from V and 3 bases from J; bases unmatched to any gene: 1. CDR3 DNA: TGCAGCGTTGAAAGGACTAGCGGGGGGACAGATACGCAGTATTTT. It encodes CSVERTSGGTDTQYF.

This clonotype was seen a few times. J is TRBJ2-1 and V is TRBV20-1; the D call may be TRBD1 or TRBD2 (6 bases each). The CDR3 covers 11 residues. The germline CDR1 and CDR2 sequences are DFQATT and SNEGSKA (reference sequence). Trimming shortened V by 6 bases and J by 7 bases, and 10 bases separated the two germline ends. CDR3 coding DNA: TGCAGTGCCCGAGGGGGGAATGAGCAGTTCTTC. This codes for CSARGGNEQFF.

This clonotype has just a few counts. The V call is TRBV4-1, the J call TRBJ2-1; maybe TRBD2 (5 bases). Trimming cost V 3 bases and J 1 base, with 10 bases left between them. Germline V CDR1 and CDR2: MGHRA, YSYEKL. The CDR3 is made up of 15 amino acids. The CDR3 DNA follows: TGCGCCAGCAGCCACGGGGTTGTGTCCTACAATGAGCAGTTCTTC. Amino acids: CASSHGVVSYNEQFF.

V and J are TRBV6-5 and TRBJ1-6, with 7 bases that match TRBD1. This CDR3 region has 18 residues. Germline CDR1 and CDR2: MNHEY and SVGAGI. J lost 0 bases, V lost 6 bases, and 11 bases had no gene match. The CDR3 DNA is TGTGCCAGCAGCCAAGGTTCGACAGGGTACTCCTATAATTCACCCCTCCACTTT. Protein product: CASSQGSTGYSYNSPLHF.

This chain uses TRBV20-1 with TRBJ2-3, with 8 bases lining up with TRBD1. The ends lost 4 bases at V and 1 base at J; junction bases unmatched: 7. Germline values: CDR1 DFQATT, CDR2 SNEGSKA (reference sequence). The CDR3 is 15 residues long. DNA of the CDR3: TGCAGTGCTAAACGACAGGGGTGGGGCACAGATACGCAGTATTTT. It encodes CSAKRQGWGTDTQYF.

This clonotype was observed a single time. The chain recombines TRBV12-5 with TRBJ1-1, with a possible D match to TRBD1 (5 bases). The CDR3 is made up of 16 amino acids. V gave up 4 bases and J gave up 3 bases, with 18 bases separating them. Germline CDR1 is LGHNT and CDR2 is FRNRAP. CDR3 nucleotides: TGTGCTAGTGGTTCCGGACACGGAGGGGTGGACACTGAAGCTTTCTTT. As protein: CASGSGHGGVDTEAFF.

The rearrangement links TRBV15 to TRBJ2-5; 10 bases fit TRBD2. Germline trimming cut 4 bases from V and 13 bases from J; bases unmatched to any gene: 6. The CDR3 extends over 12 amino acids. Germline V CDR1 and CDR2: LNHNV, YYDKDF (reference sequence). This chain's CDR3 is CATSKAGGPRYF. DNA for the CDR3: TGTGCCACCAGCAAAGCGGGGGGGCCTCGGTACTTC.

The chain has TRBV28 and TRBJ1-2; TRBD1 is a possible D gene (5 bases). Trimming removed 1 base at V and 8 bases at J, with 17 bases between. The germline V gene has CDR1 MDHEN and CDR2 SYDVKM. This CDR3 has 15 residues. CDR3 sequence: CASSLFREGRGGYTF. The DNA for the CDR3 is TGTGCCAGCAGTTTATTCCGCGAGGGGCGAGGAGGCTACACCTTC.

This clonotype was counted only a few times. The CDR3 loop is CASRLGDIDSPLHF. The DNA for the CDR3 is TGTGCCAGCAGACTGGGGGATATAGATTCACCCCTCCACTTT. V usage is TRBV7-6 and J usage is TRBJ1-6; TRBD1 might be the D (5 bases). This CDR3 is 14 amino acids long. The germline V gene has CDR1 SGHVS and CDR2 FNYEAQ. The V gene lost 6 bases and the J gene lost 8 bases, with 14 bases spanning the gap.

This clonotype was detected ten times or more. V is TRBV20-1 and J is TRBJ2-7; weak D call: TRBD1 (6 bases). The V gene lost 5 bases and the J gene lost 5 bases, with 16 bases spanning the gap. The germline gives CDR1 DFQATT, CDR2 SNEGSKA (reference sequence). The CDR3 length is 13 residues. CDR3: CSARFMGAHEQYF. CDR3 in DNA: TGCAGTGCTCGCTTTATGGGGGCCCACGAGCAGTACTTC.

The gene calls are TRBV7-9 and TRBJ1-1, with D perhaps matching TRBD1 (6 bases). This CDR3 contains 18 residues. V lost 1 base, J lost 1 base, and 19 bases lay in between. Germline CDR1 reads SEHNR; CDR2 reads FQNEAQ (reference sequence). CDR3 sequence reads: CASSLGPRGASGNTEAFF. CDR3 nucleotides: TGTGCCAGCAGCTTAGGTCCCCGGGGGGCCAGTGGGAACACTGAAGCTTTCTTT.

The rearrangement uses TRBV6-5 and TRBJ2-7, with TRBD1 matching over 8 bases. The J segment lost 4 bases and the V segment lost 1 base, leaving 24 bases of the junction unmatched. CDR1 and CDR2 (germline): MNHEY, SVGAGI. The CDR3 contains 21 residues. CDR3 residues: CASSYFPVKSLLGQAQYEQYF. The CDR3 DNA is TGTGCCAGCAGTTACTTCCCCGTTAAGTCCCTGCTGGGACAGGCTCAATACGAGCAGTACTTC.

The genes are TRBV11-2 and TRBJ2-2; D gene unclear. CDR3 length: 13 amino acids. Germline V gene lookup returns CDR1 SGHAT and CDR2 FQNNGV. Trimming pared 1 base from V and 6 bases from J, leaving 6 bases between. This CDR3 reads CASSLGKAGELFF. The CDR3, as DNA: TGTGCCAGCAGCTTAGGAAAAGCCGGGGAGCTGTTTTTT.

A word on this clonotype: Germline and junction disagree at one end, which may indicate a read error. CDR3 residues: CASTLSGTQYEQCF. The CDR3, as DNA: TGTGCCAGCACCCTATCGGGCACCCAATACGAGCAGTGCTTC. The gene calls are TRBV28 and TRBJ2-7; D gene uncertain. The germline V gene has CDR1 MDHEN and CDR2 SYDVKM. This CDR3 has 14 amino acids.

Only a few counts were recorded for this clonotype. This chain joins TRBV4-3 and TRBJ2-1; 8 positions match TRBD2. Germline trimming cut 8 bases from V and 0 bases from J; bases unmatched to any gene: 24. The CDR3 length is 21 residues. The germline V gene has CDR1 LGHNA and CDR2 YSLEER. CDR3 protein: CASARLRGPSGGVRSYNEQFF. The CDR3, as DNA: TGCGCCAGCGCCCGCCTCCGGGGGCCAAGCGGGGGAGTCCGCTCCTACAATGAGCAGTTCTTC.

V is TRBV29-1 and J is TRBJ2-3; no firm D call. V was trimmed by 7 bases and J by 2 bases, leaving 10 bases between them. Germline V gene sequence: CDR1 SQVTM, CDR2 ANQGSEA. The CDR3 runs 12 residues. In DNA form, the CDR3 reads TGCAGCGGAGTGTTTGACACAGATACGCAGTATTTT. This encodes CSGVFDTDTQYF.